This T cell receptor (beta chain) was retrieved from a study of blood T cell repertoires in COVID-19. For the study at large: Both acute and convalescent COVID-19 samples were obtained from the United States, Italy and Spain.

Germline lookup yields CDR1 DFQATT and CDR2 SNEGSKA (reference sequence). The CDR3 has 15 residues. V shed 3 bases, J shed 3 bases, and the junction held 7 bases outside the gene matches. Libraries were prepared by immunoSEQ multiplex PCR; TCRdb keeps only in-frame clonotypes and omits some of them. Of 140,000 to 150,000 clones listed, about 84% were seen once; the top ten hold approximately 13%. This clone has only a few counts. Sequenced material: peripheral blood. The chain couples TRBV20-1 to TRBJ1-3; 8 nucleotides agree with TRBD1. This clonotype was sampled from a man in his 60s with active or convalescent COVID-19. The DNA of the CDR3 is TGCAGTGCTAGTGTTTCAGGGGGCTTTGGAAACACCATATATTTT. It translates to CSASVSGGFGNTIYF.